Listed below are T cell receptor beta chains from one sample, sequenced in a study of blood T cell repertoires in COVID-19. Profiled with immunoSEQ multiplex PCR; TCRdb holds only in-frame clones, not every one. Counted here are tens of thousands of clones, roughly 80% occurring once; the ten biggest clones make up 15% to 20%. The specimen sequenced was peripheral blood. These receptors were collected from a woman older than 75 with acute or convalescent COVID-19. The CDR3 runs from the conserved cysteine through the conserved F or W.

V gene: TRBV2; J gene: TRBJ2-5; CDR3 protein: CASSEGFGVRGETQYF
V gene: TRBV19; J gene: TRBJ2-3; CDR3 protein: CASSIGASYNPGTDTQYF
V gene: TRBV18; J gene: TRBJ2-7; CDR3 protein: CASSKGPGRQYEQYF
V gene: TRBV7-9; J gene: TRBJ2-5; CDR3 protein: CASNIEVRGETQYF
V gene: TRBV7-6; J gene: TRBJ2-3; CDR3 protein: CASSWRDRPTDTQYF
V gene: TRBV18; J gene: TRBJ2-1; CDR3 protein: CASSLSLGGTYNEQFF
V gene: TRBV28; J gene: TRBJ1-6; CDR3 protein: CASKGATGVHF
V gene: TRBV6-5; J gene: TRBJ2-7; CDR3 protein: CASKISLASYEQYF
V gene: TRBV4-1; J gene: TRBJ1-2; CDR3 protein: CASSQFSRAYGYTF
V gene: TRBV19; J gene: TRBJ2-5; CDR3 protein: CASSPDRGGSETQYF
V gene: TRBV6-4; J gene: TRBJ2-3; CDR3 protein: CASSDQAGGPNTQYF
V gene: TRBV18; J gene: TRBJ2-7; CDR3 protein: CASSLSPADYEQYF
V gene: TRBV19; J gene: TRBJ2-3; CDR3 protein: CATSGRNGDTQYF
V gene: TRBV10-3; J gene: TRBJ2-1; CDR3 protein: CAISWRDSIHEQFF
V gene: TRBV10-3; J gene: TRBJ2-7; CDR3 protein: CAISESRVAGAHSYEQYF
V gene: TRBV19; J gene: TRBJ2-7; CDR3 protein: CASSIKWESYEQYF
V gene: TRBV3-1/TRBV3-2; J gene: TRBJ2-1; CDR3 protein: CASSSTSWTLNEQFF
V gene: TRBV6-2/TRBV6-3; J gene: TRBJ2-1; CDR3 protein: CASSYLTSGDYNEQFF
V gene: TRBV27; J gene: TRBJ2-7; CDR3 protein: CASRKGREQYF
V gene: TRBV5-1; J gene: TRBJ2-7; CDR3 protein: CASSLGQGRTEQYF
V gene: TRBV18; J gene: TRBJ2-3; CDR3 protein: CASSPQDREYTDTQYF
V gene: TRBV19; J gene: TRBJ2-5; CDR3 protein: CASSIISGSETQYF